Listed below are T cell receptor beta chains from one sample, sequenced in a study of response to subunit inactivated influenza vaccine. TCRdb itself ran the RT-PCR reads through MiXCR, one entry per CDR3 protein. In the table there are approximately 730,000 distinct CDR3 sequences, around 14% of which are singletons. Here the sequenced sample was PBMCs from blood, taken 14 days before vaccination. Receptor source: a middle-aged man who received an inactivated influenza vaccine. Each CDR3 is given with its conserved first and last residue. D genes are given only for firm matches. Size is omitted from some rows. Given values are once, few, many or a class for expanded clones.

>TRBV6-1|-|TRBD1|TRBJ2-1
TGTGCCAGCAGCAGGGGGCGGGGAATGTCCTACAATGAGCAGTTCTTC
CASSRGRGMSYNEQFF
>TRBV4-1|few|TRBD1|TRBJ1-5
TGCGCCAGCAGCCAAGACGGGACAGGGGAATACAATCAGCCCCAGCATTTT
CASSQDGTGEYNQPQHF
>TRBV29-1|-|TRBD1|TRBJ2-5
TGCAGCGCAGGGGGTGGGGACCAAGAGACCCAGTACTTC
CSAGGGDQETQYF
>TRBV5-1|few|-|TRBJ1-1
TGCGCCAGCAGCAGTGGGGCAGGGACCATGAACACTGAAGCTTTCTTT
CASSSGAGTMNTEAFF
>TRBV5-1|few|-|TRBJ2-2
TGCGCCAGCAGCTTGGTGGCGGCCGCGAACACCGGGGAGCTGTTTTTT
CASSLVAAANTGELFF
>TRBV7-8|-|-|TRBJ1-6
TGTGCCAGCAGCTTAGCGTACGGCTATCAGGATAATTCACCCCTCCACTTT
CASSLAYGYQDNSPLHF
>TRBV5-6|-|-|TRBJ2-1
TGTGCCAGCAGCTTGACCGCCTCGGGGATTAATGAGCAGTTCTTC
CASSLTASGINEQFF
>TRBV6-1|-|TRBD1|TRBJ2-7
TGTGCCAGCAGTGATAGGACAGGGAGGTACGAGCAGTACTTC
CASSDRTGRYEQYF
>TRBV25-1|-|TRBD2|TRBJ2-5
TGTGCCAGCAGTCAAGGGAGCCGGGAGGGGACCCAGTACTTC
CASSQGSREGTQYF
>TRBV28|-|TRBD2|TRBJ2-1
TGTGCCAGCAGTTCCCCTTCGGGACTAGCTTCTTCTGAGCAGTTCTTC
CASSSPSGLASSEQFF
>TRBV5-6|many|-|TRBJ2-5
TGTGCCAGCAGCTTTTGGGAACAAGAGACCCAGTACTTC
CASSFWEQETQYF
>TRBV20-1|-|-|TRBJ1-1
TGCAGTCAAGGAAGGCCGGGGGTCCCCTTAGCTTTCTTT
CSQGRPGVPLAFF
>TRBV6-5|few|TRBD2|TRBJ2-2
TGTGCCAGCAGTTGGGCTAGCGGTGCGAACACCGGGGAGCTGTTTTTT
CASSWASGANTGELFF
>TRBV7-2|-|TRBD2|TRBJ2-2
TGTGCCAGCAGCTTCGGGCGGGGGGGCATGAACACCGGGGAGCTGTTTTTT
CASSFGRGGMNTGELFF
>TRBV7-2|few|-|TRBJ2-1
TGTGCCAGCAGCTTATCAGGGGCTATCTCCTACAATGAGCAGTTCTTC
CASSLSGAISYNEQFF
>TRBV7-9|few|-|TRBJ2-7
TGTGCCAGCAGCGCTGTACCCTACGAGCAGTACTTC
CASSAVPYEQYF
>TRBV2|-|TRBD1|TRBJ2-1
TGTGCCAGCAACGAGGGACAGGGGAACTACAATGAGCAGTTCTTC
CASNEGQGNYNEQFF
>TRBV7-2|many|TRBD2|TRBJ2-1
TGTGCCAGCAGCTTCGGGACTAGCGGGATCAAGCAGTTCTTC
CASSFGTSGIKQFF
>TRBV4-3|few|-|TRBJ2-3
TGCGCCAGCAGCCAAGAGGTTGATAGCGGTTCTAACACAGATACGCAGTATTTT
CASSQEVDSGSNTDTQYF
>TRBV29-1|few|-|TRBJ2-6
TGCAGCGTTGGTGGTATTAGCTCTGGGGCCAACGTCCTGACTTTC
CSVGGISSGANVLTF
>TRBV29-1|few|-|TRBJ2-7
TGCAGCGTTGAATTGGGGGGCAACGAGCAGTACTTC
CSVELGGNEQYF
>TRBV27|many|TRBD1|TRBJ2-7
TGTGCCAGCAGTTTATTAGGGGGCCGGTACGAGCAGTACTTC
CASSLLGGRYEQYF
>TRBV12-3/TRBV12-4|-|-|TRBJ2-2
TGTGCCAGCAATATATACGGGGAGCTGTTTTTT
CASNIYGELFF
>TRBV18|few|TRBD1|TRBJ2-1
TGTGCCAGCTCACCGGGGACAGGGGCCTCCTACAATGAGCAGTTCTTC
CASSPGTGASYNEQFF
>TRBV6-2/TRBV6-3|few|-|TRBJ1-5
TGTGCCAGCAGTCTTAACTCCCTGTGGGGTCAGCCCCAGCATTTT
CASSLNSLWGQPQHF
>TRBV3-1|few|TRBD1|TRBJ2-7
TGTGCCAGCAGCCAAACATTTGGGACCGGGACAGGGACCTACGAGCAGTACTTC
CASSQTFGTGTGTYEQYF
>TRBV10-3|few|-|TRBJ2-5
TGTGCCATCAGTGAGTCCCCTGGAGTCGGGGGCTGGAGGGAGACCCAGTACTTC
CAISESPGVGGWRETQYF
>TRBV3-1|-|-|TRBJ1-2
TGTGCCAGCAGCCAAGAATTGACAGGAGCTAACTATGGCTACACCTTC
CASSQELTGANYGYTF
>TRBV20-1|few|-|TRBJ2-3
TGCAGTGCTACCGGGGCCTACCTAGATACGCAGTATTTT
CSATGAYLDTQYF
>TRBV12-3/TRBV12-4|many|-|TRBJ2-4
TGTGCCAGCAGTTTCGAGACCAAAAACATTCAGTACTTC
CASSFETKNIQYF
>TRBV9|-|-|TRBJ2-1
TGTGCCAGCAGCGTAGCGGCAGGTTCCCTTTACGTCAATGAGCAGTTCTTC
CASSVAAGSLYVNEQFF
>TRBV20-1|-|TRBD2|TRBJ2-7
TGCAGTGCTAGGTGGACTAGCGGGAGCAGGGTCTACGAGCAGTACTTC
CSARWTSGSRVYEQYF
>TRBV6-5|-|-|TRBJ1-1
TGTGCCAGCAGTTACTCGAAACGAGGGGAAGCTTTCTTT
CASSYSKRGEAFF
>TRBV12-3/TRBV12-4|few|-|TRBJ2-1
TGTGCCAGCAGTTTACCCGGACATCCGTACAATGAGCAGTTCTTC
CASSLPGHPYNEQFF
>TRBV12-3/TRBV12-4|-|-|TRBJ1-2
TGTGCCAGCAGTCGTCGGCGGGCCTATGGCTACACCTTC
CASSRRRAYGYTF
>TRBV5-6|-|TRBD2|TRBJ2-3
TGTGCCAGCGCTAGCGGGCGCTCAGATACGCAGTATTTT
CASASGRSDTQYF
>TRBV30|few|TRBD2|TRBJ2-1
TGTGCCTGGAGTAAGCGAGGGAGGGATGAGCAGTTCTTC
CAWSKRGRDEQFF
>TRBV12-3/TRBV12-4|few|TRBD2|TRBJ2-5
TGTGCCAGCAGTTACGGGACTAGCGGGAGCCAAGAGACCCAGTACTTC
CASSYGTSGSQETQYF
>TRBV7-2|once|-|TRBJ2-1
TGTGCCAGCAGCTTATCTCGCGCGGGTACCTACAATGAGCAGTTCTTC
CASSLSRAGTYNEQFF
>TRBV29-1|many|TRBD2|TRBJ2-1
TGCAGCGTTGAAGGACTAGCGGGTGTAAATGAGCAGTTCTTC
CSVEGLAGVNEQFF
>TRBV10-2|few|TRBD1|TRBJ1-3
TGCGCCAGCAGTGGGACAGGGGACTCTGGAAACACCATATATTTT
CASSGTGDSGNTIYF
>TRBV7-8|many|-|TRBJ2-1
TGTGCCAGCACCTCAAGGGGGTCAGCATACAATGAGCAGTTCTTC
CASTSRGSAYNEQFF
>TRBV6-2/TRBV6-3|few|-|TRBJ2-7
TGTGCCAGCAGTTACCCTAATGGCGAGCAGTACTTC
CASSYPNGEQYF
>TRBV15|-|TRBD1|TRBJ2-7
TGTGCCTCCAGCAGCTACAGGGGGCGGGGGTACGAGCAGTACTTC
CASSSYRGRGYEQYF
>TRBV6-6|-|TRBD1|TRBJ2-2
TGTGCCAGTCACAGGGGCACCGGGGAGCTGTTTTTT
CASHRGTGELFF
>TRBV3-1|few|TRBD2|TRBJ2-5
TGTGCCAGCAGCCAAAGGACTAGCGGGGGCGGAGAGACCCAGTACTTC
CASSQRTSGGGETQYF
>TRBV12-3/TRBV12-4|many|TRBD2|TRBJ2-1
TGTGCCAGCAGTCCTACTAGCGGGAGTTTCGGTGAGCAGTTCTTC
CASSPTSGSFGEQFF
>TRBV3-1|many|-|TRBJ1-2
TGTGCCAGCAGCGCGGGACAAAGATATGGCTACACCTTC
CASSAGQRYGYTF
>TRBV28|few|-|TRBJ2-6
TGTGCCAGCAGCTCCCCCGGGGCCTCTGGGGCCAACGTCCTGACTTTC
CASSSPGASGANVLTF
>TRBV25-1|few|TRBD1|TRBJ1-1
TGTGCCAGCTCAAAGGAACAGGGGGTGACTGAAGCTTTCTTT
CASSKEQGVTEAFF
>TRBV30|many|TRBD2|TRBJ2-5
TGTGCCTGGAGCCTTACCGGACTAGCGGGGTTGGAGACCCAGTACTTC
CAWSLTGLAGLETQYF
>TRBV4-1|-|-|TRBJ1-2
TGCGCCAGCAGCCCCGCTGAGCTGATTGGTGGCTACACCTTC
CASSPAELIGGYTF
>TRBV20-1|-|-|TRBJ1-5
TGCAGTGCTAGAAGGCAGGGTTATGGCAATCAGCCCCAGCATTTT
CSARRQGYGNQPQHF
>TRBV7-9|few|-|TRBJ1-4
TGTGCCAGCAGCTCACCGGGGGCCTGGGAAAAACTGTTTTTT
CASSSPGAWEKLFF
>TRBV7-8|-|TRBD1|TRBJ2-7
TGTGCCAGCAGCTCAGGGACAGGGGCAGACGAGCAGTACTTC
CASSSGTGADEQYF
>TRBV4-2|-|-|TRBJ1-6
TGTGCCAGCAGCCAAGAGGGCACCCTCCACTTT
CASSQEGTLHF